This TCR beta chain derives from a study of shared clonotypes between healthy human individuals. Across the whole study: For every donor, three CD4 naive, three CD4 memory, two CD8 naive and one CD8 memory plates were used.

Points from the study as a whole: Represented genetic and exposure-history diversity was restricted by having few donors. Rarefaction demonstrated incomplete sorted-subset sequencing despite large depth.

For this clone: The target antigen is unknown.

The CDR3 spans 13 residues. Germline V gives CDR1 SGHAT, CDR2 FQNNGV. V was shortened by 5 bases and J by 4 bases, with 12 bases between the two germline ends. Assay execution proceeded at the deep level. Clones were read by immunoSEQ multiplex PCR, and TCRdb kept only the in-frame ones, dropping some. The data hold hundreds of thousands of clones, with approximately 97% observed a single time. The receptor was derived from a woman younger than 45 in good health. Sequencing was carried out using naive CD4+ T cells sorted from blood. The subset is: CD45RA+ positively selected. The chain has TRBV11-2 and TRBJ2-7, with no clear D. The CDR3 coding sequence is TGTGCCAGCAGCCCCATGGGCGTTTACGAGCAGTACTTC. Translated: CASSPMGVYEQYF.